The 9 T cell receptor beta chains listed next were all sequenced from one sample in a study of shared clonotypes between healthy human individuals. Clones were sequenced by immunoSEQ multiplex PCR, and TCRdb holds only the in-frame ones, with some missing. Of a few hundred thousand clones detected, about 96% appear once; the ten largest clones hold 0.045% to 0.07%. The specimen sequenced was naive CD4+ T cells sorted from blood. Subset reported: CD45RA+ positively selected. These receptors were obtained from a young woman in good health.

This clone was counted a single time. The chain joins TRBV5-1 to TRBJ1-1; D possibly corresponds to TRBD1 (5 bases). V lost 3 bases, J lost 0 bases, and 12 bases lay in between. The CDR3 length is 15 residues. Germline V gene data show CDR1 as SGHRS and CDR2 as YFSETQ. The CDR3 DNA reads as TGCGCCAGCAGCTACGTGACAGATATGAACACTGAAGCTTTCTTT. It codes for CASSYVTDMNTEAFF.

This sequence joins TRBV10-1 and TRBJ1-3, with 7 bases matching TRBD1. The CDR3 loop spans 17 amino acids. From germline, CDR1 is WNHNN and CDR2 SYGVQD (reference sequence). V was pared by 7 bases and J by 0 bases, with 12 bases of the junction left unmatched. As DNA, the CDR3 is TGCGCCAGCAAGGGAGGACAGGCGAGCCGCTCTGGAAACACCATATATTTT. Protein: CASKGGQASRSGNTIYF.

The chain recombines TRBV10-1 with TRBJ2-2; D could derive from TRBD1 or TRBD2 (5 bases each). Germline V gene sequence: CDR1 WNHNN, CDR2 SYGVQD (reference sequence). Deletions cut 3 bases from V and 0 bases from J, with 8 bases between. The CDR3 extends over 15 amino acids. The DNA for the CDR3 is TGCGCCAGCAGTGACAGGGAGCCGAACACCGGGGAGCTGTTTTTT. This translates into CASSDREPNTGELFF.

The CDR3 region has the DNA TGCAGCGTTGCAAATGCTGAAGCTTTCTTT. It is translated as CSVANAEAFF. The chain uses TRBV29-1 and TRBJ1-1, with unresolved D. CDR1 and CDR2 from the germline V gene are SQVTM and ANQGSEA. The V and J ends lost 4 bases and 6 bases respectively, with 6 bases between them. The CDR3 has 10 residues. The variable domain in full, completed from reference TRBV29-1 and TRBJ1-1, reads SAVISQKPSRDICQRGTSLTIQCQVDSQVTMMFWYRQQPGQSLTLIATANQGSEATYESGFVIDKFPISRPNLTFSTLTVSNMSPEDSSIYLCSVANAEAFFGQGTRLTVV.

V usage is TRBV28 and J usage is TRBJ2-7, with D possibly TRBD1 on 6 matching bases. The CDR3 covers 13 residues. The germline V and J ends were trimmed by 7 bases and 2 bases, with 12 bases remaining between them. The germline gives CDR1 MDHEN, CDR2 SYDVKM. CDR3 DNA sequence: TGTGCCAGCACCCCCGGACAGACCTACGAGCAGTACTTC. Translation: CASTPGQTYEQYF.

V gene TRBV5-4 combines with J gene TRBJ2-5; 10 positions match TRBD2. The J call may be faulty, since TRBJ2-7 better matches the DNA end. CDR3 length: 15 amino acids. Germline CDR1 is SGHNT and CDR2 is YYREEE (reference sequence). This chain's CDR3 is CASSLDTSGIYEQYF. Here the CDR3 DNA reads TGTGCCAGCAGCTTGGATACTAGCGGGATCTACGAGCAGTACTTC.

The rearrangement links TRBV18 to TRBJ2-1; D may be TRBD2 (6 bases). V dropped 5 bases and J dropped 5 bases, with 13 bases sitting between them. The germline gives CDR1 KGHSH, CDR2 LQKENI. The CDR3 covers 14 residues. CDR3 coding DNA: TGTGCCAGCTCATCCAGACTAGGGGACAATGAGCAGTTCTTC. The encoded protein is CASSSRLGDNEQFF.

The genes are TRBV28 and TRBJ2-7; D unclear. The CDR3 has 13 residues. The ends were cut back, 9 bases at V and 4 bases at J, with 16 bases in the middle. CDR1 and CDR2 (germline): MDHEN, SYDVKM. The CDR3 DNA reads as TGTGCCAGTGGTGAAGGTTCTAGGTACGAGCAGTACTTC. This gives the protein CASGEGSRYEQYF.

This rearrangement joins TRBV27 to TRBJ1-2; 7 bases fit TRBD1. Losses at the gene ends were 6 bases for V and 4 bases for J; bases not matched to a gene: 14. Germline V CDR1 and CDR2: MNHEY, SMNVEV (reference sequence). The CDR3 length is 16 residues. The CDR3 nucleotides are TGTGCCAGCAGAAGACAGACAGGGAAGATTGGCTATGGCTACACCTTC. The encoded protein is CASRRQTGKIGYGYTF.